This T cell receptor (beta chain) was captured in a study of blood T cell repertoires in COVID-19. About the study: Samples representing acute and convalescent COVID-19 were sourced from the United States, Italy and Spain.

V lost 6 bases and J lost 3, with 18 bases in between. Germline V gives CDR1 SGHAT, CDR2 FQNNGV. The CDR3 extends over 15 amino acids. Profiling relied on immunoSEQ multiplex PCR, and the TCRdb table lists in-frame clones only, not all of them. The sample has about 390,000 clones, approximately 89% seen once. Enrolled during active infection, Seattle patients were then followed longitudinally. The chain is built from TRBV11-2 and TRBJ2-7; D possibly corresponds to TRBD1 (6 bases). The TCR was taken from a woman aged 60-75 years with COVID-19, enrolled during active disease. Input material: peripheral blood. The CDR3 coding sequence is TGTGCCAGCAGTCCCGTGTGGGGGCCCCTCTACGAGCAGTACTTC. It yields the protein CASSPVWGPLYEQYF.